These 17 T cell receptor beta chains originate from one sample sequenced in a study of blood T cell repertoires in COVID-19. Clones were sequenced by immunoSEQ multiplex PCR, and TCRdb holds only the in-frame ones, with some missing. The sample has approximately 220,000 clones; roughly 80% are singletons. Material: peripheral blood. These receptors were taken from a woman between 35 and 50 years old with active or convalescent COVID-19.

V usage is TRBV7-9 and J usage is TRBJ2-7; 10 positions agree with TRBD1. V was pared by 5 bases and J by 2 bases, with 6 bases of the junction left unmatched. This CDR3 has 15 residues. In germline, CDR1 is SEHNR, CDR2 FQNEAQ (reference sequence). The CDR3 DNA reads as TGTGCCAGCAGCCTTGGACAGGGGGTAACCTACGAGCAGTACTTC. This translates into CASSLGQGVTYEQYF.

The chain links TRBV5-1 to TRBJ2-3; 7 nucleotides agree with TRBD1. This CDR3 spans 14 amino acids. From germline, CDR1 is SGHRS and CDR2 YFSETQ. The J segment lost 1 base and the V segment lost 5 bases, leaving 4 bases of the junction unmatched. CDR3 in amino acids: CASRRQGGTDTQYF. DNA for the CDR3: TGCGCCAGCAGACGACAGGGAGGCACAGATACGCAGTATTTT.

J is TRBJ1-2 and V is TRBV29-1, with 9 nucleotides matching TRBD1. The CDR3 loop spans 16 amino acids. Germline V gene sequence: CDR1 SQVTM, CDR2 ANQGSEA. The V segment lost 5 bases and the J segment 8 bases; nucleotides outside the gene matches: 18. The CDR3 sequence: CSVFGNRGQGKRGYTF. DNA for the CDR3: TGCAGCGTTTTCGGTAACAGGGGACAGGGAAAGCGAGGCTACACCTTC.

This clone occurred many times. CDR3 amino acids: CATELVSGANVLTF. The CDR3 DNA is TGTGCCACCGAGCTGGTCTCTGGGGCCAACGTCCTGACTTTC. The chain combines TRBV6-5 with TRBJ2-6; D remains unclear. Germline values: CDR1 MNHEY, CDR2 SVGAGI. The length of the CDR3 is 14 residues. V lost 10 bases to trimming and J lost 0 bases, with 10 bases between them.

The CDR3 sequence: CASSNGLEETQYF. Written as DNA, the CDR3 is TGTGCCAGTAGCAACGGACTAGAGGAGACCCAGTACTTC. The chain couples TRBV19 to TRBJ2-5, with TRBD2 identical over 7 bases. The V segment lost 6 bases and the J segment 5 bases; nucleotides outside the gene matches: 6. This CDR3 has 13 amino acids. The germline CDR1 and CDR2 sequences are LNHDA and SQIVND (reference sequence).

The chain employs TRBV28 and TRBJ1-1, with D hard to call. CDR1 and CDR2 (germline): MDHEN, SYDVKM. V lost 8 bases and J 3 bases, leaving 13 bases between the germline ends. The CDR3 sequence is 13 residues long. This chain's CDR3 is CASLRDRDTEAFF. The CDR3 DNA reads as TGTGCCAGCCTACGGGATCGCGACACTGAAGCTTTCTTT.

CDR3 nucleotides: TGTGCCAGCAGCTGGGGGACACGAAACACCATATATTTT. As protein: CASSWGTRNTIYF. The V call is TRBV11-3, the J call TRBJ1-3, with D tentatively TRBD1 (6 bases). V was shortened by 4 bases and J by 5 bases, with 9 bases between the two germline ends. This CDR3 contains 13 residues. CDR1 is SGHNT, CDR2 YENEEA, per germline.

In this sample, this clone turned up once. The CDR3 bases are TGTGCCAGCAGTTTATCCCTGGGGGGGGGCGGCTACACCTTC. The encoded protein is CASSLSLGGGGYTF. This chain connects TRBV27 to TRBJ1-2, with D possibly matching TRBD1 (6 bases). V was cut by 0 bases and J by 8 bases, with 13 bases left in between. Germline V lookup: CDR1 MNHEY, CDR2 SMNVEV (reference sequence). The CDR3 covers 14 residues.

This clone was recorded only once. The gene calls are TRBV19 and TRBJ1-4; TRBD1 aligns across 9 bases. CDR1 LNHDA and CDR2 SQIVND come from the germline V gene (reference sequence). After removal of 6 bases from V and 3 bases from J, the junction contained 5 bases not matched to a gene. The CDR3 has 15 amino acids. Written as DNA, the CDR3 is TGTGCCAGTAGAGACAGGGGGTCGCCTAATGAAAAACTGTTTTTT. This codes for CASRDRGSPNEKLFF. Supplemented by reference TRBV19 and TRBJ1-4, the full variable domain reads DGGITQSPKYLFRKEGQNVTLSCEQNLNHDAMYWYRQDPGQGLRLIYYSQIVNDFQKGDIAEGYSVSREKKESFPLTVTSAQKNPTAFYLCASRDRGSPNEKLFFGSGTQLSVL.

The rearrangement joins TRBV25-1 to TRBJ2-5; 10 bases line up with TRBD2. V dropped 5 bases and J dropped 4; count of bases not matched to a gene: 16. In germline, CDR1 is MGHDK, CDR2 SYGVNS. The CDR3 runs 18 residues. CDR3 DNA sequence: TGTGCCAGCAGTCCCCCAGCCCGAGCGGGGGGGCCGGGAGAGACCCAGTACTTC. This codes for CASSPPARAGGPGETQYF. Filled out from reference TRBV25-1 and TRBJ2-5, the complete variable domain reads EADIYQTPRYLVIGTGKKITLECSQTMGHDKMYWYQQDPGMELHLIHYSYGVNSTEKGDLSSESTVSRIRTEHFPLTLESARPSHTSQYLCASSPPARAGGPGETQYFGPGTRLLVL.

The chain is built from TRBV24-1 and TRBJ2-1, with 13 bases identical to TRBD2. CDR1 KGHDR and CDR2 SFDVKD come from the germline V gene. The V gene end was trimmed by 2 bases and the J gene end by 10 bases; junction bases not matched to a gene: 16. The CDR3 is 19 amino acids. The CDR3 DNA reads TGTGCCACCAGTGATTCGATGACTAGCGGGAGGCTACAGGAGAGGGAGCAGTTCTTC. This gives the protein CATSDSMTSGRLQEREQFF.

This chain's CDR3 is CASSLAEGAYQPQHF. As DNA, the CDR3 is TGTGCCAGCAGCTTAGCGGAGGGGGCGTATCAGCCCCAGCATTTT. V is TRBV7-2 and J is TRBJ1-5, with 7 bases aligning to TRBD1. The germline V gene has CDR1 SGHTA and CDR2 FQGNSA. There are 15 residues in the CDR3. V was clipped by 0 bases and J by 5 bases; unmatched bases: 4.

The rearrangement links TRBV7-9 to TRBJ2-7; perhaps TRBD1 as D (5 bases). This CDR3 has 14 residues. Trimming cost V 4 bases and J 6 bases, with 16 bases left between them. The germline V gene has CDR1 SEHNR and CDR2 FQNEAQ (reference sequence). In nucleotides, the CDR3 is TGTGCCAGCAGCTCTCCGGGCAGGGCAGTCGAGCAGTACTTC. This translates into CASSSPGRAVEQYF.

The rearrangement uses TRBV7-9 and TRBJ2-1; 8 nucleotides match TRBD2. The CDR3 contains 16 residues. The V segment lost 2 bases and the J segment 4 bases; nucleotides outside the gene matches: 7. Germline CDR1 and CDR2: SEHNR and FQNEAQ (reference sequence). CDR3: CASSLRDSGAYNEQFF. CDR3 in DNA: TGTGCCAGCAGCTTAAGAGATAGCGGGGCGTACAATGAGCAGTTCTTC. The variable domain in full, completed from reference TRBV7-9 and TRBJ2-1, reads DTGVSQNPRHKITKRGQNVTFRCDPISEHNRLYWYRQTLGQGPEFLTYFQNEAQLEKSRLLSDRFSAERPKGSFSTLEIQRTEQGDSAMYLCASSLRDSGAYNEQFFGPGTRLTVL.

This chain connects TRBV6-5 to TRBJ1-6, with D uncertain. The CDR3 extends over 15 amino acids. CDR1 is MNHEY, CDR2 SVGAGI, per germline. Trimming took 7 bases from V and 6 from J, leaving 16 bases between them. The CDR3 sequence: CASNGRESSNSPLHF. DNA of the CDR3: TGTGCCAGCAATGGCCGGGAGAGTTCTAATTCACCCCTCCACTTT.

The J gene is TRBJ1-2, the V gene TRBV27; 7 bases map to TRBD1. CDR1 and CDR2 from the germline V gene are MNHEY and SMNVEV (reference sequence). Trimming took 5 bases from V and 8 from J; bases not matched to a gene: 11. This CDR3 has 14 residues. In nucleotides, the CDR3 is TGTGCCAGCAGTCTAAACGACAGGGCAGGCGGCTACACCTTC. It encodes CASSLNDRAGGYTF.

This rearrangement joins TRBV7-2 to TRBJ1-5; the D is unclear. CDR3 length equals 16 residues. Germline V lookup: CDR1 SGHTA, CDR2 FQGNSA. V dropped 1 base and J dropped 2 bases, with 12 bases sitting between them. The CDR3 DNA reads TGTGCCAGCAGCTTAGTTCCTTCATCGGGCAATCAGCCCCAGCATTTT. Its protein is CASSLVPSSGNQPQHF.